Below, 11 T cell receptor beta chains from the same sample are listed, as sequenced in a study of blood T cell repertoires in COVID-19. The repertoire was sequenced with immunoSEQ multiplex PCR; TCRdb's copy has only in-frame clones and lacks some. The data show about 140,000 clones, about 80% seen once. Sequenced sample: PBMCs or T cells enriched from blood (not recorded which). These TCRs come from a woman younger than 35 who had been exposed to COVID-19.

The chain recombines TRBV4-1 with TRBJ2-1, with TRBD2 matching 14 bases. The trim removed 2 bases at V and 9 bases at J, leaving 6 bases unmatched. CDR3 size: 16 residues. Germline values: CDR1 MGHRA, CDR2 YSYEKL. CDR3 amino acids: CASSQPTSGRAGEQFF. The CDR3 DNA follows: TGCGCCAGCAGCCAACCGACTAGCGGGAGGGCCGGTGAGCAGTTCTTC.

CDR3 amino acids: CASSPQGRYGYTF. For the CDR3, the DNA is TGTGCCAGCAGCCCACAGGGTCGCTATGGCTACACCTTC. This chain links TRBV28 with TRBJ1-2; TRBD1 is a possible D gene (6 bases). V lost 6 bases, J lost 4 bases, and 12 bases lay in between. The CDR3 extends over 13 amino acids. Germline V gene sequence: CDR1 MDHEN, CDR2 SYDVKM.

This clone has a single count. The V call is TRBV5-8, the J call TRBJ2-7; 7 positions match TRBD1. The germline CDR1 and CDR2 sequences are SGHTS and YDEGEE. V gave up 9 bases and J gave up 3 bases; unmatched junction bases: 15. The CDR3 loop spans 15 amino acids. CDR3 in amino acids: CATFGYRDSSYEQYF. CDR3 nucleotide sequence: TGTGCCACCTTCGGATATCGGGACAGTAGCTACGAGCAGTACTTC.

The V call is TRBV5-4, the J call TRBJ1-1, with D uncertain. Trimming cost V 0 bases and J 3 bases, with 6 bases left between them. CDR1 is SGHNT, CDR2 YYREEE, per germline (reference sequence). The length of the CDR3 is 13 residues. The CDR3 sequence: CASSLDRYTEAFF. In nucleotides, the CDR3 is TGTGCCAGCAGCTTGGACAGATACACTGAAGCTTTCTTT.

J is TRBJ2-1 and V is TRBV9; 7 positions agree with TRBD1. V gave up 5 bases and J gave up 9 bases; unmatched junction bases: 17. CDR1 SGDLS and CDR2 YYNGEE come from the germline V gene. The length of the CDR3 is 16 residues. For the CDR3, the DNA is TGTGCCAGCAGTGGCGGTGCCACAGGGGAATTTTTTGAGCAGTTCTTC. It yields the protein CASSGGATGEFFEQFF.

The chain links TRBV5-6 to TRBJ1-2; 10 positions match TRBD1. Looked up from germline, CDR1 is SGHDT and CDR2 is YYEEEE. The CDR3 sequence is 16 residues long. After removal of 0 bases from V and 4 bases from J, the junction contained 6 bases not matched to a gene. For the CDR3, the DNA is TGTGCCAGCAGCTTGGTCGGGACAGGGGCAAGCTATGGCTACACCTTC. It is translated as CASSLVGTGASYGYTF.

The chain recombines TRBV24-1 with TRBJ2-5; 14 bases are shared with TRBD2. This CDR3 region has 17 residues. V dropped 5 bases and J dropped 0; count of bases not matched to a gene: 4. Per germline, CDR1 KGHDR and CDR2 SFDVKD. The CDR3 DNA reads as TGTGCCACCAGTGCCAGGACTAGCGGGAGGAACCAAGAGACCCAGTACTTC. This encodes CATSARTSGRNQETQYF.

A single count supports this clone. V is TRBV7-3 and J is TRBJ2-3; TRBD2 might be the D (6 bases). The germline V gene encodes CDR1 SGHTA and CDR2 FQGTGA. The CDR3 consists of 15 residues. V lost 3 bases and J 2 bases, leaving 12 bases between the germline ends. The CDR3 DNA follows: TGTGCCAGCAGCTTGGCGGGGACGAACACAGATACGCAGTATTTT. As protein: CASSLAGTNTDTQYF. The variable domain in full, completed from reference TRBV7-3 and TRBJ2-3, reads GAGVSQTPSNKVTEKGKYVELRCDPISGHTALYWYRQSLGQGPEFLIYFQGTGAADDSGLPNDRFFAVRPEGSVSTLKIQRTERGDSAVYLCASSLAGTNTDTQYFGPGTRLTVL.

This CDR3 is CAISRDTRNEKLFF. In DNA, the CDR3 is TGTGCCATCAGTCGGGACACGCGGAATGAAAAACTGTTTTTT. The chain employs TRBV10-3 and TRBJ1-4; a weak D match, TRBD1 (6 bases). Trimming pared 5 bases from V and 5 bases from J, leaving 12 bases between. Germline V lookup: CDR1 ENHRY, CDR2 SYGVKD. The CDR3 extends over 14 amino acids.

This clone was observed once. The CDR3 DNA is TGTGCCAGCAGTTCCCCCAGGGGCGGCAATCAGCCCCAGCATTTT. This sequence encodes CASSSPRGGNQPQHF. The chain carries TRBV28 and TRBJ1-5, with D possibly being TRBD1 (6 bases). CDR3 length: 15 residues. V was trimmed by 4 bases and J by 2 bases, leaving 12 bases between them. Germline V lookup: CDR1 MDHEN, CDR2 SYDVKM.

This clone was seen once. The gene calls are TRBV6-5 and TRBJ2-7, with TRBD2 identical over 12 bases. J lost 2 bases, V lost 6 bases, and 5 bases had no gene match. The CDR3 length is 15 residues. In germline, CDR1 is MNHEY, CDR2 SVGAGI. Here the CDR3 reads CASSPGLAGTYEQYF. In DNA form, the CDR3 reads TGTGCCAGCAGCCCAGGACTAGCGGGGACCTACGAGCAGTACTTC.